This TCR beta chain is drawn from a study of T cells in tumors after PD-1 blockade. Study summary: Either cemiplimab 350 mg every 2 weeks or pembrolizumab 200 mg every 3 weeks was given. On average, peripheral blood gave some 110,000 TCR templates and tens of thousands of unique clonotypes.

The table came from immunoSEQ multiplex PCR; TCRdb's copy has only in-frame clones and leaves some out. The sample lists 20,000 to 25,000 clones; around four fifths were seen once. This TCR derives from a human donor with basal cell carcinoma. The sample consisted of PBMCs, taken before anti-PD-1 treatment.

In nucleotides, the CDR3 is TGTGCCAGCAGCATTGACCGCACTGAAGCTTTCTTT. Its protein is CASSIDRTEAFF. This chain connects TRBV5-4 to TRBJ1-1; D ambiguous. Germline V gene lookup returns CDR1 SGHNT and CDR2 YYREEE (reference sequence). Trimming left V 4 bases short and J 4 bases short, with 8 bases between. The CDR3 is 12 residues long.